Detailed here is one TCR beta chain. CDR3 size: 14 residues. Trimming took off 6 bases at V and 1 base at J, with 12 bases between the two ends. The germline V gene encodes CDR1 SGHAT and CDR2 FQNNGV. In TCRdb, the RT-PCR reads were re-called with MiXCR into one record per CDR3 protein. The sample includes more than 550,000 distinct CDR3 sequences, 14% of them seen just once. Input material: memory CD4+ T cells from blood. The sequence derives from a female donor in good health, serving as a healthy control. This chain joins TRBV11-2 and TRBJ1-1; D gene uncertain. The CDR3 DNA is TGTGCCAGCAGACTAAGACCAGAGAACACTGAAGCTTTCTTT. This translates into CASRLRPENTEAFF.